This entry features one T cell receptor (beta chain) sequence. Thyroid surgery was preceded by no treatment in any patient. The data were taken from a study of metastatic and nonmetastatic thyroid tumors. Across the study: It was across blood and tumor or nodule tissue from malignant and benign thyroid patients that repertoires were compared.

After removal of 3 bases from V and 1 base from J, the junction contained 7 bases not matched to a gene. The CDR3 is 16 residues long. The V gene's germline CDR1 is MGHRA and CDR2 YSYEKL. Authors' methods: In papillary thyroid cancer, a distant-metastasis classifier was built using CDR3 differences across clinicopathological groups. Through MiXCR, TCRdb re-clonotyped the PCR reads. Here the V and J calls rest on TCRdb's processing, not on the authors' analysis. The sample records about 16,000 clones, about 29% being singletons. Sequences were obtained from tumor tissue. The chain links TRBV4-1 to TRBJ2-7; 9 bases map to TRBD1. The receptor was isolated from a male donor with papillary thyroid cancer or a benign thyroid nodule (not recorded which). Some clones in this sample may be carry-over from other donors' samples. The CDR3 loop reads CASSHNRDRASYEQYF. The CDR3 nucleotides read TGCGCCAGCAGCCACAACCGGGACAGGGCGTCCTACGAGCAGTACTTC.